This T cell receptor beta chain derives from a study of blood T cell repertoires in COVID-19. As for the study in general: The cDNA or gDNA used as material had been derived from T cells, B-cell-depleted T cells, or PBMCs.

The CDR3 totals 12 residues. Trimming cost V 7 bases and J 3 bases, with 7 bases left between them. Germline V gene lookup returns CDR1 MNHEY and CDR2 SVGAGI. In its sample, this clone was seen once. Under the authors' procedure: Cell counts per sample came from amplifying reference gene primers. TCRdb's table, derived via immunoSEQ multiplex PCR, lists solely in-frame clones and lacks some. V and J calls and clone size are as listed in that table; D and trimming were resolved from the DNA. Among about 160,000 clones, approximately 90% were seen once, and the ten largest hold 6.6%. This TCR was sampled from a woman aged 45-60 years who had recovered from COVID-19. The sequenced sample consisted of PBMCs or T cells enriched from blood (not recorded which). The chain has TRBV6-5 and TRBJ1-5; D remains ambiguous. For the CDR3, the DNA is TGTGCCAGCACCACCTACAATCAGCCCCAGCATTTT. Protein product: CASTTYNQPQHF.